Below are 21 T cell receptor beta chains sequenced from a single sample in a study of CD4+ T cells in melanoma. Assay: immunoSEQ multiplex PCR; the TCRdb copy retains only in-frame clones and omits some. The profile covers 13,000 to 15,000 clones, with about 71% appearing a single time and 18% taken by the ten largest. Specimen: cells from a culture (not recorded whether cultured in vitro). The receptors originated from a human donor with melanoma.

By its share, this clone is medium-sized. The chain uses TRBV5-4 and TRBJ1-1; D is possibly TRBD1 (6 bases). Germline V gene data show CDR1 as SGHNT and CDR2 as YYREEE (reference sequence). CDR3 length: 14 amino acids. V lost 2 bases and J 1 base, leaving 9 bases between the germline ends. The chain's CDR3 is CASSLQGGNTEAFF. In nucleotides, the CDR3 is TGTGCCAGCAGCTTACAGGGTGGGAACACTGAAGCTTTCTTT.

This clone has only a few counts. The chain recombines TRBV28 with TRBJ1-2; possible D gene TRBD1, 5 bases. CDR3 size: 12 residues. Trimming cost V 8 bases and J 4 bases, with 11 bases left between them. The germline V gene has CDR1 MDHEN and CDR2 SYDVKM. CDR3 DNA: TGTGCCAGCGGGGACCGGGGCTATGGCTACACCTTC. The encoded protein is CASGDRGYGYTF.

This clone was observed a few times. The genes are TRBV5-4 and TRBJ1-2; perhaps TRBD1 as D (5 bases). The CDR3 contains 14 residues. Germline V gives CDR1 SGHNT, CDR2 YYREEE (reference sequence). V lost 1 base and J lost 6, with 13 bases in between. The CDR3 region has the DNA TGTGCCAGCAGCTTGCAGGGCCGTCCGGATGGCTACACCTTC. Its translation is CASSLQGRPDGYTF. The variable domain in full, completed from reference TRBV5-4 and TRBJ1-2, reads ETGVTQSPTHLIKTRGQQVTLRCSSQSGHNTVSWYQQALGQGPQFIFQYYREEENGRGNFPPRFSGLQFPNYSSELNVNALELDDSALYLCASSLQGRPDGYTFGSGTRLTVV.

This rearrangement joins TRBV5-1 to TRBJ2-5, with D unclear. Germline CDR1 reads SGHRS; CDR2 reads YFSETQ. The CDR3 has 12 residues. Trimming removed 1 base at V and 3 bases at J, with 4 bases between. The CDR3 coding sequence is TGCGCCAGCAGCTTGCGGGAAGAGACCCAGTACTTC. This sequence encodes CASSLREETQYF.

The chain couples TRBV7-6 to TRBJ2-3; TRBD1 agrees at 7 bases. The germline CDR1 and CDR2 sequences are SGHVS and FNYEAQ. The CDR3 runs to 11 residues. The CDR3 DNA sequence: TGTGCGACAGGGCCACCAGATACGCAGTATTTT. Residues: CATGPPDTQYF. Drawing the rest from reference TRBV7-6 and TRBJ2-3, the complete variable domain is GAGVSQSPRYKVTKRGQDVALRCDPISGHVSLYWYRQALGQGPEFLTYFNYEAQQDKSGLPNDRFSAERPEGSISTLTIQRTEQRDSAMYRCATGPPDTQYFGPGTRLTVL.

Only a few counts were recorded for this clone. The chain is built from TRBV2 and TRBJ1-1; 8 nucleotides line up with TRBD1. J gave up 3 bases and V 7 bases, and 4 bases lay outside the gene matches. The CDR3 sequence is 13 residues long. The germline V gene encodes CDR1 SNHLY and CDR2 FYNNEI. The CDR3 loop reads CASTLDRDTEAFF. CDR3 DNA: TGTGCCAGCACCCTGGACAGGGACACTGAAGCTTTCTTT.

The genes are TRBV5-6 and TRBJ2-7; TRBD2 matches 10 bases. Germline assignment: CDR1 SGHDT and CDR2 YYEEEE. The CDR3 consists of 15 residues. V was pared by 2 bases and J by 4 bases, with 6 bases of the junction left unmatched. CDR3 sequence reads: CASSLGTSGTYEQYF. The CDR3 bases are TGTGCCAGCAGCTTAGGAACTAGCGGGACGTACGAGCAGTACTTC. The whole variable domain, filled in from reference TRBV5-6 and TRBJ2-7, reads DAGVTQSPTHLIKTRGQQVTLRCSPKSGHDTVSWYQQALGQGPQFIFQYYEEEERQRGNFPDRFSGHQFPNYSSELNVNALLLGDSALYLCASSLGTSGTYEQYFGPGTRLTVT.

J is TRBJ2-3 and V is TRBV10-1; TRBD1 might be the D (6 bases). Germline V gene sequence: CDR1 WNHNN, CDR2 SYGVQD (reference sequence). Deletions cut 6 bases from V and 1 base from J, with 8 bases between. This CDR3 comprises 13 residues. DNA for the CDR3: TGCGCCAGCAGGAAGGGGGGCACAGATACGCAGTATTTT. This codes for CASRKGGTDTQYF.

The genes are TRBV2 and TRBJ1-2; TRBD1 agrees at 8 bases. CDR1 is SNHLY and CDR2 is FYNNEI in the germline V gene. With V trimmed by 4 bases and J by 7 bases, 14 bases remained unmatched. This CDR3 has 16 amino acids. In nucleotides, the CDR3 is TGTGCCAGCAGTGGAGGGTTAGGACAGGGATCGCGTGGCTACACCTTC. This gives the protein CASSGGLGQGSRGYTF. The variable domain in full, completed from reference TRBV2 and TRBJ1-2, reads EPEVTQTPSHQVTQMGQEVILRCVPISNHLYFYWYRQILGQKVEFLVSFYNNEISEKSEIFDDQFSVERPDGSNFTLKIRSTKLEDSAMYFCASSGGLGQGSRGYTFGSGTRLTVV.

The CDR3 DNA reads TGCGCCAGCCATGATCGAAATGAGCAGTTCTTC. It is translated as CASHDRNEQFF. The chain employs TRBV5-1 and TRBJ2-1; D is uncertain. Trimming stripped 7 bases from V and 7 bases from J, with 9 bases between. The CDR3 length is 11 residues. Germline CDR1 and CDR2: SGHRS and YFSETQ.

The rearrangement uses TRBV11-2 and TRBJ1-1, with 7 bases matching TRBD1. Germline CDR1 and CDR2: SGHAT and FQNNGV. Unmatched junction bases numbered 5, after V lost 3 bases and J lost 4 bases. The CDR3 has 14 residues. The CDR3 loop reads CASSFRQGGTEAFF. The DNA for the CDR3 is TGTGCCAGCAGCTTTCGACAGGGCGGCACTGAAGCTTTCTTT.

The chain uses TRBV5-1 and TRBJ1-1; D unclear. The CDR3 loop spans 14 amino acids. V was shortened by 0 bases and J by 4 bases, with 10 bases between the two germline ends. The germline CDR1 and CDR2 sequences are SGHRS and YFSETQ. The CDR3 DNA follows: TGCGCCAGCAGCTTGGGAGTTCCGGGCACTGAAGCTTTCTTT. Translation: CASSLGVPGTEAFF.

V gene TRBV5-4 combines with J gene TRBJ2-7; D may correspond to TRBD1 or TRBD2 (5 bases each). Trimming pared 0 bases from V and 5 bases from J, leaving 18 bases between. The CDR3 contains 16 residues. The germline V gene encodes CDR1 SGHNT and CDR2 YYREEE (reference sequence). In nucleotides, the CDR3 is TGTGCCAGCAGCTTGGGGGGATCGGGTCAGGGAGACGAGCAGTACTTC. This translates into CASSLGGSGQGDEQYF.

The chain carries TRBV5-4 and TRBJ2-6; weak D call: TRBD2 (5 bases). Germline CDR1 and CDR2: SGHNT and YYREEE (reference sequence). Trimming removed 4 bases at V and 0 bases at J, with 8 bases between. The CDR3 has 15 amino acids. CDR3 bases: TGTGCCAGCAGCCCAGGAGGCTCTGGGGCCAACGTCCTGACTTTC. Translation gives CASSPGGSGANVLTF.

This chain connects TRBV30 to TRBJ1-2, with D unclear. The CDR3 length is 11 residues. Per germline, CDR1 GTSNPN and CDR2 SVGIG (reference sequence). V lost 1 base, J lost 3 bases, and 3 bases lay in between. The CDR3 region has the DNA TGTGCCTGGAGTGCGCACTATGGCTACACCTTC. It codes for CAWSAHYGYTF.

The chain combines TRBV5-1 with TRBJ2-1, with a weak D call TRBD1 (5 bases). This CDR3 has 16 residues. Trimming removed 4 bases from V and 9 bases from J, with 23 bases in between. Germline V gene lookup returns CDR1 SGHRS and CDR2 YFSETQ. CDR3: CASSEQWAGSMGEQFF. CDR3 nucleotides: TGCGCCAGCAGCGAGCAGTGGGCAGGGTCCATGGGTGAGCAGTTCTTC.

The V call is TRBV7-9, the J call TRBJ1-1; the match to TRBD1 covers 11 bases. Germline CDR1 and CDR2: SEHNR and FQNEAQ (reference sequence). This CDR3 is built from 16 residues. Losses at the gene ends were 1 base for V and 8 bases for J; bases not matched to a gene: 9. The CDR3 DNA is TGTGCCAGCAGCTTAGGGGGGACAGGGGGACGTCCGGAAGCTTTCTTT. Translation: CASSLGGTGGRPEAFF.

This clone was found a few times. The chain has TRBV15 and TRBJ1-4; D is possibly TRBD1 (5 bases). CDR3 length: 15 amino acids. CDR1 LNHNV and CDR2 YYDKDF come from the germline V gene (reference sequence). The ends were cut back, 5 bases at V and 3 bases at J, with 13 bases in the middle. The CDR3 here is CATSRTTRANEKLFF. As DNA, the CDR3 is TGTGCCACCAGCCGGACAACGCGGGCTAATGAAAAACTGTTTTTT. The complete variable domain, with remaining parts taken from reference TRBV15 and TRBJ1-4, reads DAMVIQNPRYQVTQFGKPVTLSCSQTLNHNVMYWYQQKSSQAPKLLFHYYDKDFNNEADTPDNFQSRRPNTSFCFLDIRSPGLGDTAMYLCATSRTTRANEKLFFGSGTQLSVL.

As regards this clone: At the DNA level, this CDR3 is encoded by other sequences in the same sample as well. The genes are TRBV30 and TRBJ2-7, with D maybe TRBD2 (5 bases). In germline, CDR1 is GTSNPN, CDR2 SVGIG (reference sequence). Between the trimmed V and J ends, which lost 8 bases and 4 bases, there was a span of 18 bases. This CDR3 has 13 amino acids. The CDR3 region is CARHGRGQYEQYF. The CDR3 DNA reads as TGTGCCCGCCATGGCAGAGGGCAGTACGAGCAGTACTTC. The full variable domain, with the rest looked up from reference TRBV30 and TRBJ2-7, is SQTIHQWPATLVQPVGSPLSLECTVEGTSNPNLYWYRQAAGRGLQLLFYSVGIGQISSEVPQNLSASRPQDRQFILSSKKLLLSDSGFYLCARHGRGQYEQYFGPGTRLTVT.

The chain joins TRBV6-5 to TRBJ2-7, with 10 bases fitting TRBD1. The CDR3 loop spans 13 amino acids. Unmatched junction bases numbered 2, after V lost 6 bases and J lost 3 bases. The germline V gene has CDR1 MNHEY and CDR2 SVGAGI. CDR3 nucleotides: TGTGCCAGCAGCCGGGACAGGGGCTACGAGCAGTACTTC. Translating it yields CASSRDRGYEQYF.

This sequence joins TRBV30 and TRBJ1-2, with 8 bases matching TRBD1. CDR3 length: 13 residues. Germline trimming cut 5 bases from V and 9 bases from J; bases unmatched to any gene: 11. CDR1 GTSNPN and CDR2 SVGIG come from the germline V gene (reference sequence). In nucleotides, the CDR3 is TGTGCCTGGCTCGGACAGGGTTTTAAGAGCTACACCTTC. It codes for CAWLGQGFKSYTF.